Each of the 26 T cell receptor beta chains below was sequenced from the same sample in a study of T-cell reconstitution after alpha-beta-depleted transplantation in children. Construction of the TCRbeta library involved unique molecular identifiers. TCRdb reanalysed the PCR reads using MiXCR and keeps one entry per CDR3 protein. The sample carries fewer than 700,000 distinct CDR3 sequences, 20% to 25% recorded once. The material sequenced was PBMCs, mostly from graft donor cells, taken 360 days after TCRalphabeta/CD19-depleted stem cell transplant. These receptors were taken from a boy under two years old who had a stem cell transplant for acute myeloid leukemia, so the T cells may come from the graft donor.

This clonotype has just a few counts. The V and J genes are TRBV6-2 or TRBV6-3 and TRBJ2-1; TRBD1 aligns across 7 bases. Germline lookup yields CDR1 MNHEY and CDR2 SVGEGT. The CDR3 is 17 residues long. V lost 2 bases and J lost 6; bases outside the gene matches: 13. CDR3 in amino acids: CASSYTPDRVGSNEQFF. In DNA, the CDR3 is TGTGCCAGCAGTTACACCCCAGACAGGGTTGGTAGCAATGAGCAGTTCTTC.

The V and J genes are TRBV20-1 and TRBJ2-3, with TRBD2 matching 13 bases. This CDR3 has 15 residues. J lost 7 bases, V lost 5 bases, and 9 bases had no gene match. Germline CDR1 DFQATT, CDR2 SNEGSKA (reference sequence). CDR3: CSAAGLAGDENTQYF. CDR3 in DNA: TGCAGTGCTGCCGGACTAGCGGGGGACGAAAATACGCAGTATTTT.

The table lists this clonotype with a few counts. The chain has TRBV12-3 or TRBV12-4 and TRBJ2-7; tentatively, D is TRBD1 (5 bases). The CDR3 spans 15 residues. V lost 5 bases and J 4 bases, leaving 18 bases between the germline ends. CDR3 DNA: TGTGCCAGCAGTCCGCACATTCCGACAGCATACGAGCAGTACTTC. This translates into CASSPHIPTAYEQYF.

In its sample, this clonotype was seen a few times. The genes are TRBV11-2 and TRBJ1-1; D perhaps matches TRBD1 (6 bases). The CDR3 spans 18 residues. Germline V gene lookup returns CDR1 SGHAT and CDR2 FQNNGV. Trimming cost V 1 base and J 1 base, with 19 bases left between them. The CDR3 loop is CASSLGAVWGLGNTEAFF. The CDR3 DNA is TGTGCCAGCAGCTTAGGGGCCGTATGGGGGCTGGGGAACACTGAAGCTTTCTTT.

The V call is TRBV4-3, the J call TRBJ2-3; a possible D gene is TRBD2 (7 bases). This CDR3 is built from 18 residues. Germline CDR1 is LGHNA and CDR2 is YSLEER. Trimming removed 0 bases at V and 1 base at J, with 17 bases between. CDR3 in DNA: TGCGCCAGCAGCCAAGACCCTGGGGGGGGGCGCGGCACAGATACGCAGTATTTT. Translation: CASSQDPGGGRGTDTQYF.

Concerning this clonotype itself: One base away lies a much larger clone, so this may be a sequencing read error. The V call is TRBV13, the J call TRBJ1-4; D is uncertain. Germline V gene data show CDR1 as PRHDT and CDR2 as FYEKMQ (reference sequence). V was cut by 5 bases and J by 6 bases, with 13 bases left in between. The CDR3 covers 14 residues. DNA for the CDR3: TGTGCCAGCAGCCTCAGGCCGGGCCATGAAAAACTGTTTTTT. Its protein product is CASSLRPGHEKLFF.

At least ten counts were recorded for this clonotype. The chain uses TRBV12-3 or TRBV12-4 and TRBJ2-1; no clear D. The CDR3 is made up of 11 amino acids. Trimming cost V 3 bases and J 8 bases, with 5 bases left between them. The CDR3 nucleotides are TGTGCCAGCAGTTTGACCTATGAGCAGTTCTTC. It translates to CASSLTYEQFF.

The sample holds a few counts of this clonotype. This rearrangement joins TRBV2 to TRBJ2-1; TRBD1 matches 9 bases. Germline trimming cut 6 bases from V and 1 base from J; bases unmatched to any gene: 4. The CDR3 runs 15 residues. Germline CDR1 is SNHLY and CDR2 is FYNNEI. CDR3 bases: TGTGCCAGCAGAGGGACAGGGCGTTCCTACAATGAGCAGTTCTTC. Protein: CASRGTGRSYNEQFF. The entire variable domain, with the rest obtained from reference TRBV2 and TRBJ2-1, is as follows: EPEVTQTPSHQVTQMGQEVILRCVPISNHLYFYWYRQILGQKVEFLVSFYNNEISEKSEIFDDQFSVERPDGSNFTLKIRSTKLEDSAMYFCASRGTGRSYNEQFFGPGTRLTVL.

In its sample, this clonotype was seen many times. The chain recombines TRBV12-3 or TRBV12-4 with TRBJ1-4, with D hard to call. Trimming pared 5 bases from V and 0 bases from J, leaving 16 bases between. The CDR3 loop spans 17 amino acids. CDR3 loop: CASSIASGLATNEKLFF. In DNA form, the CDR3 reads TGTGCCAGCAGTATCGCAAGTGGACTTGCAACTAATGAAAAACTGTTTTTT.

The chain is built from TRBV28 and TRBJ2-7; D gene ambiguous. CDR1 is MDHEN, CDR2 SYDVKM, per germline. The V gene lost 5 bases and the J gene lost 0 bases, with 20 bases spanning the gap. This CDR3 has 17 amino acids. CDR3 in amino acids: CASSVKGHLWISYEQYV. In nucleotides, the CDR3 is TGTGCCAGCAGTGTAAAAGGGCACCTATGGATCTCCTACGAGCAGTACGTC.

The gene calls are TRBV20-1 and TRBJ2-3; D is unresolved. This CDR3 is built from 12 residues. CDR1 is DFQATT, CDR2 SNEGSKA, per germline (reference sequence). Trimming stripped 2 bases from V and 10 bases from J, with 13 bases between. CDR3 amino acids: CSARPRTGAQYF. CDR3 in DNA: TGCAGTGCTAGACCCCGAACCGGCGCGCAGTATTTT.

This chain connects TRBV20-1 to TRBJ2-4, with 14 nucleotides matching TRBD2. V trimming: 6 bases; J trimming: 6 bases; junction bases outside the gene matches: 10. Germline V gene lookup returns CDR1 DFQATT and CDR2 SNEGSKA (reference sequence). The length of the CDR3 is 16 residues. Written as DNA, the CDR3 is TGCAGTGCCCAGGGACTAGCGGGGGTGCTAGGAAACATTCAGTACTTC. Amino acids: CSAQGLAGVLGNIQYF.

This clonotype has ten or more counts. The chain has TRBV9 and TRBJ2-3; tentatively, D is TRBD2 (5 bases). CDR3 size: 16 residues. Germline V gene lookup returns CDR1 SGDLS and CDR2 YYNGEE. V lost 0 bases and J lost 0, with 11 bases in between. The CDR3: CASSVVWSGSTDTQYF. The CDR3 coding sequence is TGTGCCAGCAGCGTAGTCTGGAGCGGAAGCACAGATACGCAGTATTTT. The complete variable domain, with remaining parts taken from reference TRBV9 and TRBJ2-3, reads DSGVTQTPKHLITATGQRVTLRCSPRSGDLSVYWYQQSLDQGLQFLIQYYNGEERAKGNILERFSAQQFPDLHSELNLSSLELGDSALYFCASSVVWSGSTDTQYFGPGTRLTVL.

V usage is TRBV20-1 and J usage is TRBJ1-2, with D hard to call. The CDR3 is made up of 16 amino acids. Trimming cost V 2 bases and J 6 bases, with 22 bases left between them. Per the germline V gene, CDR1 is DFQATT and CDR2 is SNEGSKA (reference sequence). Here the CDR3 reads CSARRPHTSSINGYTF. CDR3 nucleotide sequence: TGCAGTGCTAGACGTCCTCACACGAGTTCTATCAATGGCTACACCTTC.

This clonotype has only a few counts. This sequence joins TRBV7-9 and TRBJ1-1; D is undetermined. The CDR3 totals 15 residues. Trimming left V 1 base short and J 2 bases short, with 11 bases between. Germline CDR1 and CDR2: SEHNR and FQNEAQ (reference sequence). The CDR3 here is CASSLVVGRNTEAFF. The DNA of the CDR3 is TGTGCCAGCAGCTTAGTTGTTGGCAGAAACACTGAAGCTTTCTTT.

This clonotype came up a few times. J is TRBJ2-5 and V is TRBV10-3, with TRBD1 as a possible D gene (6 bases). CDR1 and CDR2 from the germline V gene are ENHRY and SYGVKD. The CDR3 is 14 amino acids. Between the trimmed V and J ends, which lost 8 bases and 4 bases, there was a span of 17 bases. The CDR3 loop is CAIGRDRLGETQYF. The CDR3 coding sequence is TGTGCCATCGGCCGCGACAGGTTGGGAGAGACCCAGTACTTC.

This chain connects TRBV4-3 to TRBJ2-1; D is unclear. This CDR3 spans 18 amino acids. V shed 0 bases and J shed 0 bases, with 15 bases lying between them. Germline loops: CDR1 LGHNA, CDR2 YSLEER. The CDR3 sequence: CASSQDMWLTSSYNEQFF. The CDR3 DNA follows: TGCGCCAGCAGCCAAGATATGTGGCTGACCAGCTCCTACAATGAGCAGTTCTTC.

The CDR3 DNA sequence: TGTGCCAGCAGTGAATACATTGAGACCAGGGATGGTTCACCCCTCCACTTT. It is translated as CASSEYIETRDGSPLHF. J is TRBJ1-6 and V is TRBV25-1, with TRBD1 as a possible D gene (5 bases). CDR1 and CDR2 (germline): MGHDK, SYGVNS. With 0 bases removed from V and 9 bases from J, the gap between germline ends came to 18 bases. This CDR3 is built from 17 residues.

This clonotype was detected ten times or more. The rearrangement uses TRBV7-2 and TRBJ2-3; either TRBD1 or TRBD2 may supply D (5 bases each). V lost 4 bases and J lost 2, with 16 bases in between. CDR3 length: 16 amino acids. From germline, CDR1 is SGHTA and CDR2 FQGNSA. CDR3 sequence (DNA): TGTGCCAGCAGCTCTCTCGGGGCCCCTTCCACAGATACGCAGTATTTT. It is translated as CASSSLGAPSTDTQYF.

This clonotype was observed many times. The V and J genes are TRBV12-3 or TRBV12-4 and TRBJ2-7; D is perhaps TRBD1 (6 bases). The CDR3 spans 14 residues. Trimming shortened V by 5 bases and J by 5 bases, and 16 bases separated the two germline ends. CDR3 bases: TGTGCCAGCAGTGGCTCAGGGGTCATCCACGAGCAGTACTTC. The encoded protein is CASSGSGVIHEQYF.

This clonotype showed up many times. This chain uses TRBV12-3 or TRBV12-4 with TRBJ2-5; D call uncertain. The V end lost 6 bases, the J end lost 1 base, and 6 bases lay between the germline ends. This CDR3 comprises 12 residues. As DNA, the CDR3 is TGTGCCAGCAGCATCTTCCAAGAGACCCAGTACTTC. Protein product: CASSIFQETQYF.

This clonotype was counted ten times or more. V is TRBV7-9 and J is TRBJ2-5; D possibly corresponds to TRBD1 (5 bases). V lost 5 bases to trimming and J lost 0 bases, with 16 bases between them. The CDR3 is made up of 16 amino acids. CDR1 and CDR2 (germline): SEHNR, FQNEAQ (reference sequence). CDR3 sequence: CASSPEAGPNQETQYF. The CDR3 nucleotides read TGTGCCAGCAGCCCAGAGGCAGGGCCAAACCAAGAGACCCAGTACTTC.

This clonotype was seen more than once but under ten times. This chain connects TRBV4-1 to TRBJ2-1; no reliable D call. The CDR3 is 15 residues long. The V gene's germline CDR1 is MGHRA and CDR2 YSYEKL. V was trimmed by 0 bases and J by 0 bases, leaving 6 bases between them. The CDR3 DNA reads TGCGCCAGCAGCCAAGAGAGCCTCTCCTACAATGAGCAGTTCTTC. This codes for CASSQESLSYNEQFF.

This clonotype turned up a few times. This sequence joins TRBV6-5 and TRBJ2-1, with D unclear. Trimming took 0 bases from V and 3 from J, leaving 9 bases between them. This CDR3 is built from 15 residues. CDR1 and CDR2 (germline): MNHEY, SVGAGI. CDR3 nucleotides: TGTGCCAGCAGTTACTCTTGGACGAACTACAATGAGCAGTTCTTC. It is translated as CASSYSWTNYNEQFF.

V gene TRBV9 combines with J gene TRBJ2-7, with TRBD1 matching over 7 bases. Germline V lookup: CDR1 SGDLS, CDR2 YYNGEE. The CDR3 has 15 amino acids. Trimming at V came to 0 bases and at J to 0 bases, leaving 3 bases not matched to a gene. For the CDR3, the DNA is TGTGCCAGCAGCGTAGGAGACAGGGCCTCCTACGAGCAGTACTTC. It translates to CASSVGDRASYEQYF. The full variable domain, rest sourced from reference TRBV9 and TRBJ2-7, is DSGVTQTPKHLITATGQRVTLRCSPRSGDLSVYWYQQSLDQGLQFLIQYYNGEERAKGNILERFSAQQFPDLHSELNLSSLELGDSALYFCASSVGDRASYEQYFGPGTRLTVT.

This clonotype was counted many times. This sequence joins TRBV12-3 or TRBV12-4 and TRBJ2-1; 9 bases align to TRBD1. This CDR3 is 15 amino acids long. V shed 5 bases and J 3 bases; nucleotides not matched to a gene: 5. The CDR3 sequence is CASSPGDRDYNEQFF. The CDR3 DNA is TGTGCCAGCAGTCCTGGGGACAGGGACTACAATGAGCAGTTCTTC.